A single sample gave rise to the 26 T cell receptor beta chains below, sequenced in a study of T cells in Graves' hyperthyroidism and ophthalmopathy. Amplified TCR beta CDR3 regions derived from RNA transcripts. The primer set for the first-round RT-PCR of the TCR CDR3 was HTBI. TCRdb reprocessed the multiplex PCR reads via MiXCR and lists one record per CDR3 protein. The sample holds under 650,000 distinct CDR3 sequences, 16% seen once. The source material was blood. Every receptor here comes from a woman aged 25 to 45 with Graves' hyperthyroidism.

This clonotype occurred many times. This chain links TRBV3-1 with TRBJ1-4; perhaps TRBD1 as D (6 bases). The CDR3 consists of 13 residues. Trimming shortened V by 4 bases and J by 11 bases, and 14 bases separated the two germline ends. Germline values: CDR1 LGHDT, CDR2 YNNKEL (reference sequence). The CDR3 nucleotides are TGTGCCAGCAGCCGAGGAGGGGGGGATAAACTGTTTTTT. This gives the protein CASSRGGGDKLFF.

The chain joins TRBV7-9 to TRBJ2-5, with TRBD1 matching over 7 bases. The CDR3 runs to 14 residues. V lost 5 bases to trimming and J lost 5 bases; unmatched junction nucleotides: 8. CDR1 SEHNR and CDR2 FQNEAQ come from the germline V gene (reference sequence). CDR3 loop: CASSPRQGMETQYF. The DNA of the CDR3 is TGTGCCAGCAGCCCCCGACAGGGCATGGAGACCCAGTACTTC.

This clonotype was seen only a few times. The V gene is TRBV7-9, the J gene TRBJ2-4; D is unclear. CDR1 SEHNR and CDR2 FQNEAQ come from the germline V gene (reference sequence). V lost 0 bases, J lost 0 bases, and 0 bases lay in between. CDR3 length: 13 amino acids. The CDR3 region has the DNA TGTGCCAGCAGCTTAGCAGCCAAAAACATTCAGTACTTC. Protein product: CASSLAAKNIQYF.

This chain uses TRBV9 with TRBJ1-3; D remains ambiguous. Deletions cut 0 bases from V and 4 bases from J, with 14 bases between. This CDR3 region has 16 residues. Germline-derived CDR1 and CDR2 are SGDLS and YYNGEE. The CDR3 bases are TGTGCCAGCAGCGTAGAAGTGACGGCACTCGGAAACACCATATATTTT. This gives the protein CASSVEVTALGNTIYF.

This clonotype was counted only a few times. The chain has TRBV7-9 and TRBJ2-2; D gene uncertain. Germline V lookup: CDR1 SEHNR, CDR2 FQNEAQ (reference sequence). V was cut by 0 bases and J by 13 bases, with 9 bases left in between. The CDR3 runs 12 residues. Written as DNA, the CDR3 is TGTGCCAGCAGCTTAGCTTTCAGTCGGCTGTTTTTT. Translating gives CASSLAFSRLFF.

This clonotype was detected ten times or more. The rearrangement uses TRBV28 and TRBJ2-7; perhaps TRBD1 as D (6 bases). The germline V gene has CDR1 MDHEN and CDR2 SYDVKM. The CDR3 is 13 amino acids. The ends were cut back, 2 bases at V and 4 bases at J, with 9 bases in the middle. CDR3 in amino acids: CASSLTGRYEQYF. CDR3 DNA sequence: TGTGCCAGCAGTTTAACAGGGCGATACGAGCAGTACTTC.

This clonotype was observed at least ten times. The chain is built from TRBV20-1 and TRBJ1-5; the match to TRBD1 covers 7 bases. Germline CDR1 and CDR2: DFQATT and SNEGSKA (reference sequence). The CDR3 is 16 residues long. V lost 6 bases to trimming and J lost 1 base; unmatched junction nucleotides: 12. Written as DNA, the CDR3 is TGCAGTGCCACCCTTACCGGGACAGCCAGCAATCAGCCCCAGCATTTT. This gives the protein CSATLTGTASNQPQHF.

This clonotype was detected only a few times. The chain uses TRBV19 and TRBJ2-4, with 7 bases that match TRBD1. V lost 5 bases to trimming and J lost 2 bases; unmatched junction nucleotides: 12. Germline CDR1 is LNHDA and CDR2 is SQIVND (reference sequence). This CDR3 comprises 17 residues. CDR3 sequence (DNA): TGTGCCAGTAGTGGGGCAGGGGGTGATTGGACCAAAAACATTCAGTACTTC. Residues: CASSGAGGDWTKNIQYF. The whole variable domain, remainder taken from reference TRBV19 and TRBJ2-4, is DGGITQSPKYLFRKEGQNVTLSCEQNLNHDAMYWYRQDPGQGLRLIYYSQIVNDFQKGDIAEGYSVSREKKESFPLTVTSAQKNPTAFYLCASSGAGGDWTKNIQYFGAGTRLSVL.

The rearrangement joins TRBV3-1 to TRBJ2-6; D unclear. The CDR3 runs 16 residues. Germline CDR1 is LGHDT and CDR2 is YNNKEL (reference sequence). V lost 1 base to trimming and J lost 0 bases, with 7 bases between them. The CDR3 loop reads CASSQGLISGANVLTF. DNA for the CDR3: TGTGCCAGCAGCCAAGGACTGATCTCTGGGGCCAACGTCCTGACTTTC.

The rearrangement uses TRBV9 and TRBJ2-3, with 9 bases aligning to TRBD2. This CDR3 is 17 amino acids long. V lost 3 bases and J lost 5; bases outside the gene matches: 13. Germline CDR1 is SGDLS and CDR2 is YYNGEE. CDR3 nucleotide sequence: TGTGCCAGCAGCGAGGGGACTAGCAGTCTCGCGGTAGATACGCAGTATTTT. Translation: CASSEGTSSLAVDTQYF. Looking up the rest from reference TRBV9 and TRBJ2-3 gives the full variable domain: DSGVTQTPKHLITATGQRVTLRCSPRSGDLSVYWYQQSLDQGLQFLIQYYNGEERAKGNILERFSAQQFPDLHSELNLSSLELGDSALYFCASSEGTSSLAVDTQYFGPGTRLTVL.

In its sample, this clonotype was seen many times. The chain employs TRBV5-4 and TRBJ2-1; D perhaps matches TRBD2 (6 bases). Germline CDR1 reads SGHNT; CDR2 reads YYREEE (reference sequence). V lost 3 bases, J lost 6 bases, and 13 bases lay in between. This CDR3 has 14 residues. The DNA of the CDR3 is TGTGCCAGCAGCTCCGGCGGGGTGAGCAATGAGCAGTTCTTC. It codes for CASSSGGVSNEQFF.

This clonotype came up many times. CDR3 DNA sequence: TGTGCCAGCAGCCAACCGGGACTAGCGGGAGCGGGGCAGTTCTTC. This encodes CASSQPGLAGAGQFF. J is TRBJ2-1 and V is TRBV6-2 or TRBV6-3, with 14 bases that match TRBD2. This CDR3 is 15 amino acids long. Germline V CDR1 and CDR2: MNHEY, SVGEGT. Trimming took 6 bases from V and 12 from J; bases not matched to a gene: 10.

A few counts support this clonotype. A much larger clone is a single base away; this may be a read error. The chain employs TRBV12-3 or TRBV12-4 and TRBJ2-7, with no clear D. The CDR3 runs 12 residues. The CDR3 DNA is TGTGTCAGCAGTTTACGGGCGGACGAGCAGTACTTC. It codes for CVSSLRADEQYF.

The chain combines TRBV28 with TRBJ2-7, with 10 bases lining up with TRBD2. V lost 7 bases and J lost 4; bases outside the gene matches: 16. Germline values: CDR1 MDHEN, CDR2 SYDVKM. This CDR3 comprises 17 residues. This CDR3 is CASIPASGSTMGYEQYF. CDR3 sequence (DNA): TGTGCCAGCATCCCGGCTAGCGGGAGCACCATGGGGTACGAGCAGTACTTC.

The gene calls are TRBV5-5 and TRBJ2-7; 9 bases are a match to TRBD1. After removal of 5 bases from V and 3 bases from J, the junction contained 9 bases not matched to a gene. The CDR3 is 15 amino acids. Germline V gives CDR1 SGHKS, CDR2 YYEKEE (reference sequence). This CDR3 is CASSSGTGPGYEQYF. The DNA for the CDR3 is TGTGCCAGCAGTTCCGGGACAGGGCCTGGCTACGAGCAGTACTTC. Full variable domain (remainder filled in from reference TRBV5-5 and TRBJ2-7): DAGVTQSPTHLIKTRGQQVTLRCSPISGHKSVSWYQQVLGQGPQFIFQYYEKEERGRGNFPDRFSARQFPNYSSELNVNALLLGDSALYLCASSSGTGPGYEQYFGPGTRLTVT.

This chain connects TRBV30 to TRBJ1-2; 8 nucleotides align to TRBD1. In germline, CDR1 is GTSNPN, CDR2 SVGIG (reference sequence). The V gene end was trimmed by 3 bases and the J gene end by 4 bases; junction bases not matched to a gene: 16. The CDR3 covers 17 residues. The CDR3 region is CAWRTGNDRGRLYGYTF. The DNA for the CDR3 is TGTGCCTGGAGGACCGGAAATGACAGGGGACGCCTCTATGGCTACACCTTC.

This clonotype appeared many times. The J gene is TRBJ1-1, the V gene TRBV6-1, with D unclear. Trimming pared 6 bases from V and 2 bases from J, leaving 13 bases between. CDR1 and CDR2 (germline): MNHNS, SASEGT. The CDR3 runs to 14 residues. The CDR3 DNA follows: TGTGCCAGCAGACTACAGCTATCCAACACTGAAGCTTTCTTT. Translated: CASRLQLSNTEAFF.

The chain joins TRBV6-1 to TRBJ2-1; the match to TRBD2 covers 8 bases. The germline CDR1 and CDR2 sequences are MNHNS and SASEGT. The CDR3 runs 12 residues. J lost 10 bases, V lost 6 bases, and 5 bases had no gene match. The CDR3 region has the DNA TGTGCCAGCAGACCCACTAGCGGCGAGCAGTTCTTC. Translating gives CASRPTSGEQFF.

This clonotype was found many times. The gene calls are TRBV20-1 and TRBJ2-5; 8 positions agree with TRBD2. After removal of 5 bases from V and 1 base from J, the junction contained 6 bases not matched to a gene. This CDR3 region has 14 residues. The germline CDR1 and CDR2 sequences are DFQATT and SNEGSKA (reference sequence). The CDR3 loop is CSAPTSARQETQYF. CDR3 nucleotide sequence: TGCAGTGCTCCGACTAGCGCCCGCCAAGAGACCCAGTACTTC.

V gene TRBV7-2 combines with J gene TRBJ2-3; D not resolved. Germline V gene lookup returns CDR1 SGHTA and CDR2 FQGNSA. The germline V and J ends were trimmed by 7 bases and 4 bases, with 9 bases remaining between them. This CDR3 is built from 12 residues. In DNA, the CDR3 is TGTGCCAGCACCCCCTGGGCAGATACGCAGTATTTT. It yields the protein CASTPWADTQYF.

The chain has TRBV11-1 and TRBJ2-7; D uncertain. The V end was cut by 9 bases, the J end by 7 bases, with 19 bases between. Germline assignment: CDR1 SGHAT and CDR2 FQDESV (reference sequence). The CDR3 consists of 13 residues. The CDR3 loop is CASSIGPSREQYF. The CDR3 coding sequence is TGTGCCAGTAGTATAGGTCCCTCGAGGGAGCAGTACTTC.

This clonotype occurred many times. The V and J genes are TRBV6-1 and TRBJ2-1; D gene unclear. V lost 8 bases, J lost 2 bases, and 16 bases lay in between. Germline V gene data show CDR1 as MNHNS and CDR2 as SASEGT. The CDR3 has 15 amino acids. This CDR3 is CASRLAREAYNEQFF. CDR3 DNA sequence: TGTGCCAGCCGGTTGGCTAGGGAAGCCTACAATGAGCAGTTCTTC.

In this sample, this clonotype turned up many times. The chain has TRBV6-1 and TRBJ2-1; TRBD2 might be the D (6 bases). The germline CDR1 and CDR2 sequences are MNHNS and SASEGT. Trimming pared 8 bases from V and 6 bases from J, leaving 14 bases between. This CDR3 is 13 amino acids long. Here the CDR3 reads CASGRDSRNEQFF. The CDR3, as DNA: TGTGCCAGCGGCCGGGACTCGCGCAATGAGCAGTTCTTC.

This clonotype was observed at least ten times. This chain connects TRBV18 to TRBJ1-2; 7 positions agree with TRBD1. The CDR3 runs 14 residues. With V trimmed by 3 bases and J by 4 bases, 5 bases remained unmatched. Germline V gives CDR1 KGHSH, CDR2 LQKENI. CDR3 DNA: TGTGCCAGCTCACCCTGGACAGGCTCCTATGGCTACACCTTC. Protein product: CASSPWTGSYGYTF.

This clonotype was seen repeatedly, ten times or more. The chain's CDR3 is CAILQREGVNEQFF. Written as DNA, the CDR3 is TGTGCCATCCTCCAGCGGGAGGGGGTCAATGAGCAGTTCTTC. The chain carries TRBV2 and TRBJ2-1; 10 nucleotides align to TRBD2. Germline loops: CDR1 SNHLY, CDR2 FYNNEI. V was clipped by 10 bases and J by 6 bases; unmatched bases: 9. This CDR3 has 14 amino acids. Full variable domain (outside the CDR3, taken from reference TRBV2 and TRBJ2-1): EPEVTQTPSHQVTQMGQEVILRCVPISNHLYFYWYRQILGQKVEFLVSFYNNEISEKSEIFDDQFSVERPDGSNFTLKIRSTKLEDSAMYFCAILQREGVNEQFFGPGTRLTVL.

This clonotype appeared a few times. CDR3 nucleotides: TGTGCCAGCAGCATCTTAGCGGGAGTTACTAGCACAGATACGCAGTATTTT. Encoded protein: CASSILAGVTSTDTQYF. The V gene is TRBV13, the J gene TRBJ2-3; TRBD2 aligns across 9 bases. Trimming took 5 bases from V and 0 from J; bases not matched to a gene: 9. The V gene's germline CDR1 is PRHDT and CDR2 FYEKMQ (reference sequence). The CDR3 totals 17 residues.